The clone carrying this T cell receptor (beta chain) has more than one count but fewer than ten. Its cognate antigen is unknown. V dropped 5 bases and J dropped 2; count of bases not matched to a gene: 7. The CDR3 contains 16 residues. Germline values: CDR1 SGHRS, CDR2 YFSETQ. In the PCR, 60 Vbeta and 13 Jbeta primers were used. The data were produced by immunoSEQ multiplex PCR, yet TCRdb's version contains in-frame clones alone and is incomplete. This repertoire shows about 150,000 clones, over 75% found once; its top ten account for around 6.2%. This record comes from a study of cytomegalovirus exposure and HLA in healthy donors. Study details: Genetic ancestry analysis placed about 80% of the 350 to 500 donors that were genotyped in the Caucasian-associated cluster. Points from the study as a whole: Highly shared variants forming one cluster were likely a sequencing artifact.

The rearrangement uses TRBV5-1 and TRBJ1-4, with 9 bases fitting TRBD1. The sequencing sample was made of PBMCs. The sequence was obtained from a man aged 25-45 years in good health and CMV-seropositive. The CDR3 nucleotides are TGCGCCAGCAGACACACAGGGGGCGCCACTAATGAAAAACTGTTTTTT. Translating gives CASRHTGGATNEKLFF.